The 9 T cell receptor beta chains below all came from one sample that was sequenced in a study of blood T cell repertoires in COVID-19. Sequenced by immunoSEQ multiplex PCR; TCRdb stores in-frame clones only, minus some. The table lists hundreds of thousands of clones, around 91% of them singletons. Sequencing was carried out using peripheral blood. The receptors derive from a woman aged 40 to 50 with COVID-19, enrolled during active disease.

This chain connects TRBV28 to TRBJ1-5, with D possibly matching TRBD1 (5 bases). CDR3 length: 15 amino acids. V was trimmed by 4 bases and J by 7 bases, leaving 17 bases between them. Germline V gene sequence: CDR1 MDHEN, CDR2 SYDVKM. The CDR3 DNA reads TGTGCCAGCAGTTGGCAGGGTTCGGTGAGACAGCCCCAGCATTTT. It encodes CASSWQGSVRQPQHF.

This clone was detected a few times. The chain employs TRBV7-9 and TRBJ1-4; D unclear. V lost 5 bases and J lost 0, with 7 bases in between. Germline CDR1 is SEHNR and CDR2 is FQNEAQ (reference sequence). The CDR3 is made up of 14 amino acids. The DNA of the CDR3 is TGTGCCAGCAGCCCACCGGCAACTAATGAAAAACTGTTTTTT. This translates into CASSPPATNEKLFF.

The rearrangement uses TRBV7-9 and TRBJ2-1; D remains unclear. V lost 0 bases to trimming and J lost 5 bases, with 11 bases between them. In germline, CDR1 is SEHNR, CDR2 FQNEAQ (reference sequence). The CDR3 runs to 15 residues. The CDR3, as DNA: TGTGCCAGCAGCTTAGCTGGTAGAAGAGACAATGAGCAGTTCTTC. This gives the protein CASSLAGRRDNEQFF.

The V call is TRBV27, the J call TRBJ2-7; 9 positions agree with TRBD1. Trimming cost V 2 bases and J 3 bases; bases outside gene matches: 11. CDR1 and CDR2 from the germline V gene are MNHEY and SMNVEV (reference sequence). The CDR3 has 17 residues. As DNA, the CDR3 is TGTGCCAGCAGTTTAGGCGGGACAGGGAAGAGTTACTACGAGCAGTACTTC. It translates to CASSLGGTGKSYYEQYF.

This chain uses TRBV6-2 or TRBV6-3 with TRBJ2-1; unclear D gene. V was trimmed by 3 bases and J by 9 bases, leaving 12 bases between them. CDR1 and CDR2 (germline): MNHEY, SVGEGT. This CDR3 is 13 amino acids long. This chain's CDR3 is CASSYNGLSEQFF. CDR3 nucleotide sequence: TGTGCCAGCAGTTATAATGGGCTGAGTGAGCAGTTCTTC.

V usage is TRBV27 and J usage is TRBJ2-1, with D unclear. This CDR3 has 13 amino acids. With 6 bases removed from V and 8 bases from J, the gap between germline ends came to 14 bases. Germline V CDR1 and CDR2: MNHEY, SMNVEV (reference sequence). In DNA, the CDR3 is TGTGCCAGCAGAACCTGGAGCCCCCATGAGCAGTTCTTC. Translating gives CASRTWSPHEQFF.

This chain joins TRBV7-3 and TRBJ2-5, with TRBD2 matching 9 bases. V lost 1 base and J lost 2; bases outside the gene matches: 14. This CDR3 is 19 amino acids long. Germline CDR1 SGHTA, CDR2 FQGTGA. The DNA for the CDR3 is TGTGCCAGCAGCTTAAGAGGATTAGCGAGCGGGAGGTTTCAAGAGACCCAGTACTTC. Residues: CASSLRGLASGRFQETQYF. Complete variable domain (other parts from reference TRBV7-3 and TRBJ2-5): GAGVSQTPSNKVTEKGKYVELRCDPISGHTALYWYRQSLGQGPEFLIYFQGTGAADDSGLPNDRFFAVRPEGSVSTLKIQRTERGDSAVYLCASSLRGLASGRFQETQYFGPGTRLLVL.

J is TRBJ1-1 and V is TRBV19; D perhaps matches TRBD1 (6 bases). Germline values: CDR1 LNHDA, CDR2 SQIVND (reference sequence). This CDR3 comprises 15 residues. Trimming removed 3 bases from V and 1 base from J, with 12 bases in between. The CDR3: CASSITGYENTEAFF. The CDR3 region has the DNA TGTGCCAGTAGTATCACAGGGTATGAGAACACTGAAGCTTTCTTT.

The chain is built from TRBV28 and TRBJ1-4; TRBD1 aligns across 7 bases. V lost 3 bases, J lost 7 bases, and 8 bases stayed unmatched. The germline V gene has CDR1 MDHEN and CDR2 SYDVKM. The CDR3 is 15 residues long. The CDR3 DNA reads as TGTGCCAGCAGTTTTGAGGGGGCGTGGGGTGAAAAACTGTTTTTT. Encoded protein: CASSFEGAWGEKLFF.